The 17 T cell receptor beta chains reported below all come from one sample, sequenced in a study of blood T cell repertoires in COVID-19. Repertoires were generated with immunoSEQ multiplex PCR, while TCRdb's copy carries only in-frame clones and drops some. The table lists some 70,000 clones, 88% of them singletons. Sequenced: peripheral blood. These receptors were collected from a woman aged 55 to 70 with COVID-19, enrolled during active disease.

V gene TRBV3-1 (or the pseudogene TRBV3-2) combines with J gene TRBJ1-1; the match to TRBD1 covers 8 bases. CDR1 and CDR2 from the germline V gene are LGHDT and YNNKEL (reference sequence). This CDR3 has 16 residues. With V trimmed by 1 base and J by 1 base, 5 bases remained unmatched. The CDR3, as DNA: TGTGCCAGCAGCCAAGCAGACAGGGGTTCGAACACTGAAGCTTTCTTT. Translated: CASSQADRGSNTEAFF.

The J gene is TRBJ2-1, the V gene TRBV10-1, with 7 positions matching TRBD2. The CDR3 is 14 amino acids. Trimming cost V 8 bases and J 2 bases; bases outside gene matches: 6. Germline V CDR1 and CDR2: WNHNN, SYGVQD (reference sequence). This CDR3 is CASAAGDTYNEQFF. CDR3 coding DNA: TGCGCCAGCGCGGCGGGAGACACCTACAATGAGCAGTTCTTC.

J is TRBJ1-1 and V is TRBV2; no clear D gene. Germline assignment: CDR1 SNHLY and CDR2 FYNNEI. V was shortened by 2 bases and J by 2 bases, with 3 bases between the two germline ends. The CDR3 has 12 residues. The CDR3 loop reads CASSEQNTEAFF. DNA for the CDR3: TGTGCCAGCAGTGAACAAAACACTGAAGCTTTCTTT.

V gene TRBV7-2 combines with J gene TRBJ1-2; TRBD1 might be the D (6 bases). The ends were cut back, 1 base at V and 0 bases at J, with 18 bases in the middle. The CDR3 is 18 residues long. Per germline, CDR1 SGHTA and CDR2 FQGNSA. The CDR3 DNA reads TGTGCCAGCAGCTTAGAGCTGGGGGGGCTGGCAGCTAACTATGGCTACACCTTC. Translation gives CASSLELGGLAANYGYTF. The variable domain in full, completed from reference TRBV7-2 and TRBJ1-2, reads GAGVSQSPSNKVTEKGKDVELRCDPISGHTALYWYRQSLGQGLEFLIYFQGNSAPDKSGLPSDRFSAERTGGSVSTLTIQRTQQEDSAVYLCASSLELGGLAANYGYTFGSGTRLTVV.

The V call is TRBV28, the J call TRBJ1-2; D remains unclear. The CDR3 contains 11 residues. V was clipped by 1 base and J by 6 bases, with 3 bases between them. From germline, CDR1 is MDHEN and CDR2 SYDVKM. The DNA of the CDR3 is TGTGCCAGCAGTTTATTCGATGGCTACACCTTC. It translates to CASSLFDGYTF.

This clone has more than one count but fewer than ten. The chain links TRBV7-9 to TRBJ2-2; 9 nucleotides line up with TRBD1. V lost 5 bases, J lost 4 bases, and 5 bases stayed unmatched. Germline assignment: CDR1 SEHNR and CDR2 FQNEAQ (reference sequence). The CDR3 length is 15 residues. The CDR3 bases are TGTGCCAGCAGCCCGGGACAGGGTGGCACCGGGGAGCTGTTTTTT. It is translated as CASSPGQGGTGELFF.

The V gene is TRBV11-2, the J gene TRBJ2-1; possibly TRBD1 for D (6 bases). CDR1 is SGHAT and CDR2 is FQNNGV in the germline V gene. The CDR3 is 15 residues long. V lost 5 bases and J 2 bases, leaving 13 bases between the germline ends. CDR3 residues: CASSELRGPYNEQFF. The CDR3 coding sequence is TGTGCCAGCAGCGAACTCAGGGGCCCCTACAATGAGCAGTTCTTC.

The gene calls are TRBV24-1 and TRBJ1-1; 8 bases align to TRBD1. Germline lookup yields CDR1 KGHDR and CDR2 SFDVKD. The CDR3 runs 13 residues. V trimming: 3 bases; J trimming: 10 bases; junction bases outside the gene matches: 6. The CDR3 nucleotides read TGTGCCACCAGTGATAACCAGGGGGCACGAGCTTTCTTT. Amino acids: CATSDNQGARAFF.

The J gene is TRBJ1-3, the V gene TRBV7-7; D is undetermined. V was trimmed by 1 base and J by 2 bases, leaving 12 bases between them. The CDR3 contains 16 residues. Looked up from germline, CDR1 is SSHAT and CDR2 is FNYEAQ (reference sequence). In nucleotides, the CDR3 is TGTGCCAGCAGCTTAGGCCCACCCGACACTGGAAACACCATATATTTT. Protein sequence: CASSLGPPDTGNTIYF. The entire variable domain, with the rest obtained from reference TRBV7-7 and TRBJ1-3, is as follows: GAGVSQSPRYKVTKRGQDVTLRCDPISSHATLYWYQQALGQGPEFLTYFNYEAQPDKSGLPSDRFSAERPEGSISTLTIQRTEQRDSAMYRCASSLGPPDTGNTIYFGEGSWLTVV.

This sequence joins TRBV28 and TRBJ2-1; the match to TRBD2 covers 13 bases. With V trimmed by 3 bases and J by 12 bases, 20 bases remained unmatched. Germline values: CDR1 MDHEN, CDR2 SYDVKM. The CDR3 loop spans 19 amino acids. The CDR3 loop reads CASSLLGTGTSGERGSQFF. In DNA form, the CDR3 reads TGTGCCAGCAGTTTGCTTGGGACCGGGACTAGCGGGGAGAGGGGCTCGCAGTTCTTC.

A note on this clone: Other DNA sequences within the sample encode an identical CDR3. For the CDR3, the DNA is TGCAGCGTTGAGCAGAACTATGGCTACACCTTC. This encodes CSVEQNYGYTF. The chain uses TRBV29-1 and TRBJ1-2; D not certain. There are 11 residues in the CDR3. Germline values: CDR1 SQVTM, CDR2 ANQGSEA. V lost 3 bases and J lost 2, with 4 bases in between.

The chain employs TRBV6-2 or TRBV6-3 and TRBJ1-1; 9 bases line up with TRBD1. Germline CDR1 and CDR2: MNHEY and SVGEGT. This CDR3 spans 13 amino acids. Germline trimming cut 4 bases from V and 3 bases from J; bases unmatched to any gene: 0. Written as DNA, the CDR3 is TGTGCCAGCAGTTGGACAGGGGACACTGAAGCTTTCTTT. This translates into CASSWTGDTEAFF.

This clone occurred once. The chain links TRBV20-1 to TRBJ1-1, with D possibly matching TRBD1 (5 bases). There are 14 residues in the CDR3. V gave up 3 bases and J gave up 2 bases, with 13 bases separating them. Germline V gene sequence: CDR1 DFQATT, CDR2 SNEGSKA (reference sequence). DNA of the CDR3: TGCAGTGCTAGTTACACGGGGACTAACACTGAAGCTTTCTTT. Translating it yields CSASYTGTNTEAFF.

The chain combines TRBV13 with TRBJ2-2, with 11 bases that match TRBD2. The CDR3 consists of 16 residues. Germline CDR1 and CDR2: PRHDT and FYEKMQ (reference sequence). The V and J ends lost 4 bases and 3 bases, in that order; junction bases with no gene match: 4. CDR3 amino acids: CASSSTSGSDTGELFF. Here the CDR3 DNA reads TGTGCCAGCAGCTCCACTAGCGGGAGTGACACCGGGGAGCTGTTTTTT.

V is TRBV7-2 and J is TRBJ2-5; TRBD1 might be the D (5 bases). CDR1 is SGHTA and CDR2 is FQGNSA in the germline V gene. The germline V and J ends were trimmed by 4 bases and 1 base, with 19 bases remaining between them. The CDR3 contains 17 residues. In nucleotides, the CDR3 is TGTGCCAGCAGCTCCCCCATACTCACAGGTGCCCAAGAGACCCAGTACTTC. Amino acids: CASSSPILTGAQETQYF.

This chain links TRBV3-1 (or the pseudogene TRBV3-2) with TRBJ1-4, with a tentative D call TRBD1 (5 bases). The germline CDR1 and CDR2 sequences are LGHDT and YNNKEL (reference sequence). V was shortened by 0 bases and J by 2 bases, with 13 bases between the two germline ends. The CDR3 is 17 amino acids. The CDR3 reads CASSQDRGTWTNEKLFF. The CDR3 bases are TGTGCCAGCAGCCAAGATCGCGGGACGTGGACTAATGAAAAACTGTTTTTT.

The genes are TRBV9 and TRBJ1-2, with D possibly matching TRBD1 (5 bases). The germline V gene has CDR1 SGDLS and CDR2 YYNGEE. CDR3 size: 14 residues. Trimming left V 0 bases short and J 4 bases short, with 10 bases between. CDR3 amino acids: CASSVAHGGYGYTF. As DNA, the CDR3 is TGTGCCAGCAGCGTAGCTCACGGGGGCTATGGCTACACCTTC.